Listed below are T cell receptor beta chains from one sample, sequenced in a study of blood T cell repertoires in COVID-19. Only in-frame clones appear in the TCRdb table, and some are missing; sequencing was by immunoSEQ multiplex PCR. The data contain hundreds of thousands of clones, roughly 90% of them singletons. Input material: peripheral blood. Receptors originate from a woman aged 70-85 years with COVID-19, enrolled during active disease. The CDR3 runs from the conserved cysteine through the conserved F or W. D genes are given only for firm matches. Size values are once, few and many counts, or a class for expanded clones, and some rows have none.

abundance	v_gene	d_gene	j_gene	CDR3nt	CDR3aa
.	TRBV11-1	.	TRBJ2-7	TGTGCCAGCGGGACCGGGACTGGGGTCGACGAGCAGTACTTC	CASGTGTGVDEQYF
.	TRBV7-2	TRBD1	TRBJ2-7	TGTGCCAGCAGCTTATACAGGGGGGATTTTTACGAGCAGTACTTC	CASSLYRGDFYEQYF
.	TRBV11-2	TRBD1	TRBJ1-1	TGTGCCAGCAGCTGGGACAGGGACGCTTTCTTT	CASSWDRDAFF
few	TRBV4-1	.	TRBJ1-2	TGCGCCAGCAGCCAAGGTTGGACAGTCTCCTATAACTATGGCTACACCTTC	CASSQGWTVSYNYGYTF
.	TRBV19	.	TRBJ1-1	TGTGCCAGACGACAGGAGAACACTGAAGCTTTCTTT	CARRQENTEAFF
few	TRBV9	.	TRBJ1-2	TGTGCCAGCAGTGCCCAACTGGGCGCAGGAGGTGGCTACACCTTC	CASSAQLGAGGGYTF
.	TRBV30	.	TRBJ1-6	TGTGCCTGGAGTCCGGGGGGATCACCCCTCCACTTT	CAWSPGGSPLHF
.	TRBV6-5	TRBD1	TRBJ1-2	TGTGCCAGCAGCTGGGACAGGGGATCCTATGGCTACACCTTC	CASSWDRGSYGYTF
.	TRBV6-5	TRBD1	TRBJ1-2	TGTGCCAGCAGGCCGACAGGGTCTGGTGGCTACACCTTC	CASRPTGSGGYTF
.	TRBV7-9	TRBD1	TRBJ2-5	TGTGCCAGCAGCTTATACCAGACAGGGGGTACCCAAGAGACCCAGTACTTC	CASSLYQTGGTQETQYF
.	TRBV5-4	TRBD1	TRBJ1-2	TGTGCCAGCAGCCAAGACGGAGGGGGCGACTATGGCTACACCTTC	CASSQDGGGDYGYTF
.	TRBV6-5	TRBD1	TRBJ2-2	TGTGCCAGCAGTCGACAGGGGAACACCGGGGAGCTGTTTTTT	CASSRQGNTGELFF
.	TRBV29-1	.	TRBJ1-1	TGCAGCGTTGAGGGGGGGCCGTACACTGAAGCTTTCTTT	CSVEGGPYTEAFF
.	TRBV7-2	.	TRBJ2-3	TGTGCCAGCAGCTCCCAGGGGGGCGGGACAGATACGCAGTATTTT	CASSSQGGGTDTQYF
.	TRBV5-5	.	TRBJ2-2	TGTGCCAGCAGCTTGGAGGGACTCGGGGAGCTGTTTTTT	CASSLEGLGELFF
.	TRBV6-6	.	TRBJ1-1	TGTGCCAGCAGTTACGGGGAGGGAACTGAAGCTTTCTTT	CASSYGEGTEAFF
.	TRBV7-8	.	TRBJ2-1	TGTGCCAGCAGCCCAGGGGTCTTCAATGAGCAGTTCTTC	CASSPGVFNEQFF
.	TRBV7-9	.	TRBJ1-2	TGTGCCAGCAGCTTAGATGGAACAGGATTATCCTATGGCTACACCTTC	CASSLDGTGLSYGYTF
.	TRBV4-1	.	TRBJ1-2	TGCGCCAGCAGCCGAAGTGCGCCGGGACAACCTCATCACTATGGCTACACCTTC	CASSRSAPGQPHHYGYTF
.	TRBV2	.	TRBJ2-7	TGTGCCAGCAGTGGACAACGGTACTCCTACGAGCAGTACTTC	CASSGQRYSYEQYF
.	TRBV5-6	.	TRBJ2-7	TGTGCCAGCAGCTACACCGGGACTCTTATGAACGAGCAGTACTTC	CASSYTGTLMNEQYF
.	TRBV24-1	TRBD1	TRBJ1-2	TGTGCCACCAGTGATCCCGGACAGGGAGGCTATGGCTACACCTTC	CATSDPGQGGYGYTF
.	TRBV28	TRBD1	TRBJ2-7	TGTGCCAGCAGTGGACCGGGACAGGGTGTTCGCGAGCAGTACTTC	CASSGPGQGVREQYF
.	TRBV6-6	.	TRBJ1-1	TGTGCCAGCAGTTACCGGGTTGAGACTGAAGCTTTCTTT	CASSYRVETEAFF
.	TRBV2	TRBD1	TRBJ1-1	TGTGCCAGCAGTGAACGACAGGGGGCGAGGGTCTTT	CASSERQGARVF
.	TRBV2	TRBD2	TRBJ2-5	TGTGCCAGCAGCAGGACTAGCCAGTCAGAGACCCAGTACTTC	CASSRTSQSETQYF
.	TRBV27	.	TRBJ2-2	TGTGCCAGCAGTTGGGGGCAGAGTCTCACCGGGGAGCTGTTTTTT	CASSWGQSLTGELFF
.	TRBV18	TRBD1	TRBJ1-1	TGTGCCAGCTCACCTACGGGACAGGGTAGGGAAGCTTTCTTT	CASSPTGQGREAFF
.	TRBV4-1	.	TRBJ1-1	TGCGCCAGCAGCCAAGGATGGGGGAGGGGGGACACTGAAGCTTTCTTT	CASSQGWGRGDTEAFF
.	TRBV30	.	TRBJ1-5	TGTGCCTGGAGTGGAACAGGGAAAGTTGCTCAGCCCCAGCATTTT	CAWSGTGKVAQPQHF
.	TRBV10-3	.	TRBJ1-4	TGTGCCATCAGTGAGAGGCAGGGCGGTGAAAAACTGTTTTTT	CAISERQGGEKLFF
.	TRBV21-1	.	TRBJ1-2	TGTGCCAGCTTCAACGAAGGATACGGAGCTAACTATGGCTACACCTTC	CASFNEGYGANYGYTF
.	TRBV7-9	TRBD1	TRBJ1-1	TGTGCCAGCAGCTTAGGACAGGGGTACACTGAAGCTTTCTTT	CASSLGQGYTEAFF
few	TRBV28	.	TRBJ1-6	TGTGCCAGCAGTCGAGTGGGGGCACTTGGTTCACCCCTCCACTTT	CASSRVGALGSPLHF
.	TRBV2	.	TRBJ2-7	TGTGCCAGCAGTGATCCCACGGGTCAGTACTTC	CASSDPTGQYF
.	TRBV7-2	TRBD2	TRBJ2-3	TGTGCCAGCAGCCCCGGACTAGCCATAGATACGCAGTATTTT	CASSPGLAIDTQYF
.	TRBV9	TRBD2	TRBJ2-1	TGTGCCAGCAGCTCCCTGGTGCGGGGGAGCTCCTACAATGAGCAGTTCTTC	CASSSLVRGSSYNEQFF